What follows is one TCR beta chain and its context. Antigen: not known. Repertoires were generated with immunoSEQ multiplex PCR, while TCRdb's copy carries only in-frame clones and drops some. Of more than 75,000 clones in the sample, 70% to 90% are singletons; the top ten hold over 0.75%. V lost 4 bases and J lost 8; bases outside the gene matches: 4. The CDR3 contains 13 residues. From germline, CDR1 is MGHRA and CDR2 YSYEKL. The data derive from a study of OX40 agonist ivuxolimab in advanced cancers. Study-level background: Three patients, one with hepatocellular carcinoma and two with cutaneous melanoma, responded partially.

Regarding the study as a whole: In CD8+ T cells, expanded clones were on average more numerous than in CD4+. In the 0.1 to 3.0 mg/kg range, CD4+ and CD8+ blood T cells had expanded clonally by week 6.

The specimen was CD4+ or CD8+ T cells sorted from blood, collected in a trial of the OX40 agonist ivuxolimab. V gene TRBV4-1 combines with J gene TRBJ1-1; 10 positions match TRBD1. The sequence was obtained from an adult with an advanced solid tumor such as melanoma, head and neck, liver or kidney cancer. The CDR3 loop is CASSPWDRGEAFF. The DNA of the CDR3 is TGCGCCAGCAGCCCGTGGGACAGGGGCGAAGCTTTCTTT.